The clone carrying this T cell receptor beta chain was counted a few times. The antigen is undetermined. TCRB transcripts that were expressed got sequenced, as all of the isolated RNA had been reverse transcribed. Here immunoSEQ multiplex PCR was the method, and the copy in TCRdb shows in-frame clones only, minus some. The sample lists around 150,000 clones, about a tenth occurring once. This sample is drawn from a study of beta chain features in type 1 diabetes. Study-wide results and caveats: Patients' naive, central memory and regulatory TCRB repertoires appeared more alike than those of healthy donors. Among all four CD4+ subsets, Type 1 diabetes patients had TCRB CDR3s that were moderately but significantly shorter.

V was shortened by 0 bases and J by 4 bases, with 4 bases between the two germline ends. There are 13 residues in the CDR3. Germline CDR1 reads SGHVS; CDR2 reads FQNEAQ. The sequenced material came from central memory CD4+ T cells from blood. The TCR comes from a man aged 25-45 years with type 1 diabetes. The rearrangement joins TRBV7-8 to TRBJ2-1; D not certain. This chain's CDR3 is CASSLAQYNEQFF. As DNA, the CDR3 is TGTGCCAGCAGCTTAGCCCAGTACAATGAGCAGTTCTTC.